A selection of T cell receptor beta chains follows, all from one sample in a study of blood T cell repertoires in COVID-19. Repertoires were generated with immunoSEQ multiplex PCR, while TCRdb's copy carries only in-frame clones and drops some. The data contain roughly 230,000 clones, around four fifths of them seen just once; the ten biggest clones take up 10%. The material sequenced was peripheral blood. The receptors stem from an elderly woman with COVID-19, enrolled during active disease. CDR3s include the opening cysteine and the closing phenylalanine or tryptophan. The order of the fields is clone size, V gene, CDR3 protein. Only some rows state a clone size, as once, few, many or a class for expanded clones.

.,TRBV27,CASSRKPGGLGETQYF
once,TRBV15,CATSRDRQTGELFF
.,TRBV18,CASSYGQVNTEAFF
.,TRBV12-3/TRBV12-4,CASSLSGWSEAFF
.,TRBV10-3,CATWDSGAVTSYNEQFF
.,TRBV27,CASSRDRGRKNTEAFF
.,TRBV4-1,CASSQDDTAGLYNEQFF
.,TRBV10-3,CAISESAIGQSLYGYTF
once,TRBV5-5,CASRDERGGPDEQFF
.,TRBV7-3,CASSLLGGSEKLFF
few,TRBV11-3,CASSTGTSGRGETQYF
.,TRBV10-3,CAISERAPGTSGSGQYF
.,TRBV11-3,CASSFTGGEAFF
.,TRBV5-1,CASSFGQGTADTQYF
.,TRBV3-1/TRBV3-2,CASSRLAGKGEQYF
.,TRBV20-1,CSARENTEAFF
.,TRBV5-1,CASSPGGSEGYTF
.,TRBV2,CASSVIRGTGELFF
.,TRBV7-3,CASSLIAASTEAFF
.,TRBV9,CASSPLFSGTDTQYF
once,TRBV19,CASSIEGSGGTQPQHF
.,TRBV5-1,CASSSQGTDSPLHF
.,TRBV3-1/TRBV3-2,CASSQEKRGGKETQYF
once,TRBV18,CASSRTSDAEQFF
.,TRBV7-2,CASSLATSGGARETQYF
.,TRBV28,CASSPASGGTDTQYF
.,TRBV7-9,CASSLPGQAEAFF
.,TRBV12-3/TRBV12-4,CASSQRQGEEQYF
.,TRBV10-3,CAISESGPGLAGGNEQFF
.,TRBV2,CASSIGQYSNEQFF
.,TRBV28,CASKRTGMNTEAFF
.,TRBV11-2,CASSFGGMQETQYF